This T cell receptor beta chain was profiled in a study of T cells in Graves' hyperthyroidism and ophthalmopathy. Study background: Peripheral blood was secured at the point of initial diagnosis, before any treatment.

The CDR3 is made up of 13 amino acids. V was trimmed by 5 bases and J by 9 bases, leaving 11 bases between them. Germline V gene data show CDR1 as SEHNR and CDR2 as FQNEAQ (reference sequence). Authors of the study amplified TCR beta CDR3 regions from RNA transcripts. Carried out on the TCR CDR3, a first-round RT-PCR used the HTBI primer set. TCRdb itself ran the multiplex PCR reads through MiXCR, one entry per CDR3 protein. The sample includes approximately 430,000 distinct CDR3 sequences, more than 15% of them seen just once. This clonotype was observed many times. Sequenced: blood. This TCR came from a woman aged 18 to 35 with Graves' hyperthyroidism. The gene calls are TRBV7-9 and TRBJ1-6, with D possibly being TRBD1 (5 bases). CDR3 nucleotide sequence: TGTGCCAGCAGCCCGACAGCGGGTTCACCCCTCCACTTT. Translation gives CASSPTAGSPLHF.